Listed below are T cell receptor beta chains from one sample, sequenced in a study of shared clonotypes between healthy human individuals. Here immunoSEQ multiplex PCR was the method, and the copy in TCRdb shows in-frame clones only, minus some. This repertoire shows 1.6 million or so clones, approximately 98.5% found once; its top ten account for about 0.35%. Sequencing input: naive CD4+ T cells sorted from blood. Source of these receptors: a man younger than 45 in good health. CDR3s include the opening cysteine and the closing phenylalanine or tryptophan. Each record gives: CDR3 protein, CDR3 DNA, clone size, J gene, V gene, CDR3 length, D gene. D genes are given only for firm matches. Clone size is stated in some rows and not others, as once, few, many or a class when expanded.

CASRKNIGGTGELFF | TGTGCCAGCCGCAAAAACATTGGTGGCACCGGGGAGCTGTTTTTT | once | TRBJ2-2 | TRBV11-2 | 15 | .
CAWNPAGGADTQYF | TGTGCCTGGAACCCAGCGGGAGGTGCGGATACGCAGTATTTT | . | TRBJ2-3 | TRBV30 | 14 | TRBD2
CASSQDRGGPYEQYF | TGTGCCAGCAGCCAAGATCGGGGGGGACCGTACGAGCAGTACTTC | once | TRBJ2-7 | TRBV4-2 | 15 | TRBD2
CASSVALSGELFF | TGTGCCAGCAGCGTAGCTTTGAGCGGGGAGCTGTTTTTT | . | TRBJ2-2 | TRBV9 | 13 | .
CASSFLGEETQYF | TGTGCCAGCAGCTTTTTAGGGGAAGAGACCCAGTACTTC | . | TRBJ2-5 | TRBV11-2 | 13 | .
CASSRLGQEAFF | TGTGCCAGCAGTCGCCTGGGACAGGAAGCTTTCTTT | . | TRBJ1-1 | TRBV2 | 12 | TRBD1
CASSVGQGAEGTEAFF | TGTGCCAGCAGCGTGGGACAGGGGGCGGAGGGCACTGAAGCTTTCTTT | . | TRBJ1-1 | TRBV9 | 16 | TRBD1
CASSPGAYEQYF | TGTGCCAGCAGCCCGGGGGCCTACGAGCAGTACTTC | few | TRBJ2-7 | TRBV7-2 | 12 | .
CASSQLPGQGGLTEAFF | TGCGCCAGCAGCCAACTACCGGGACAGGGGGGCCTCACTGAAGCTTTCTTT | . | TRBJ1-1 | TRBV4-1 | 17 | TRBD1
CASRIGTSGSGEQFF | TGTGCCAGCAGGATAGGGACTAGCGGGAGTGGTGAGCAGTTCTTC | . | TRBJ2-1 | TRBV6-1 | 15 | TRBD2
CASSLIVRAQETQYF | TGTGCCAGCAGCTTAATCGTCCGAGCACAAGAGACCCAGTACTTC | . | TRBJ2-5 | TRBV11-3 | 15 | .
CASSLALVGYGYTF | TGTGCCAGCAGCTTAGCCCTAGTCGGCTATGGCTACACCTTC | . | TRBJ1-2 | TRBV11-1 | 14 | .
CASSPFASGSDIQYF | TGTGCCAGCTCACCATTTGCTAGCGGGAGTGACATTCAGTACTTC | once | TRBJ2-4 | TRBV18 | 15 | TRBD2
CASSLGGARTEAFF | TGTGCCAGCAGCTTAGGAGGTGCAAGGACTGAAGCTTTCTTT | . | TRBJ1-1 | TRBV11-2 | 14 | .
CASSQFSGTYEQYF | TGTGCCAGCAGCCAGTTTAGCGGTACCTACGAGCAGTACTTC | once | TRBJ2-7 | TRBV7-9 | 14 | .
CASRTGSSGANVLTF | TGTGCCAGCAGAACCGGGAGCTCTGGGGCCAACGTCCTGACTTTC | . | TRBJ2-6 | TRBV28 | 15 | .
CASSPTGGAGGRETQYF | TGTGCCAGCAGCCCGACGGGGGGAGCGGGAGGGCGCGAGACCCAGTACTTC | . | TRBJ2-5 | TRBV11-2 | 17 | TRBD2
CASSVESRGETQYF | TGTGCCAGCAGCGTAGAATCCAGAGGGGAGACCCAGTACTTC | . | TRBJ2-5 | TRBV9 | 14 | .
CAIRRESGSTGELFF | TGTGCCATCAGGAGGGAATCCGGCTCAACCGGGGAGCTGTTTTTT | . | TRBJ2-2 | TRBV10-3 | 15 | .
CSASNGGEAFF | TGCAGTGCCTCCAATGGGGGAGAAGCTTTCTTT | . | TRBJ1-1 | TRBV20-1 | 11 | .
CASSQESAYRGVKYF | TGCGCCAGCAGCCAAGAGTCTGCCTATAGAGGGGTAAAGTACTTC | . | TRBJ2-7 | TRBV4-1 | 15 | .
CASTRVSYNEQFF | TGTGCCAGCACACGGGTATCCTACAATGAGCAGTTCTTC | . | TRBJ2-1 | TRBV25-1 | 13 | .
CASNEPLGGDEQFF | TGCGCCAGCAATGAACCTCTAGGTGGGGATGAGCAGTTCTTC | . | TRBJ2-1 | TRBV5-1 | 14 | .
CASSSSRNSNQPQHF | TGTGCCAGCAGTTCTAGCAGGAATAGCAATCAGCCCCAGCATTTT | . | TRBJ1-5 | TRBV7-2 | 15 | .
CASSLAWELVTQYF | TGTGCCAGCAGCTTGGCCTGGGAGTTGGTGACCCAGTACTTC | . | TRBJ2-5 | TRBV7-2 | 14 | .
CASSDDGRETQYF | TGTGCCAGCAGCGACGATGGGCGCGAGACCCAGTACTTC | . | TRBJ2-5 | TRBV2 | 13 | .
CASSWGTVSSYNEQFF | TGCGCCAGCAGCTGGGGGACTGTTAGCTCCTACAATGAGCAGTTCTTC | . | TRBJ2-1 | TRBV5-1 | 16 | .
CASSPGQGSNQGSYTF | TGTGCCAGCAGCCCGGGACAGGGGTCAAATCAGGGGAGCTACACCTTC | . | TRBJ1-2 | TRBV9 | 16 | TRBD1
CASSLSQVAYEQYF | TGCGCCAGCAGCTTGTCACAGGTTGCGTACGAGCAGTACTTC | . | TRBJ2-7 | TRBV5-1 | 14 | .
CASSSGATDTQYF | TGTGCCAGCAGTTCCGGGGCCACAGATACGCAGTATTTT | . | TRBJ2-3 | TRBV28 | 13 | .
CASSLSGRADTQYF | TGTGCCAGCAGTTTAAGCGGGAGGGCGGATACGCAGTATTTT | . | TRBJ2-3 | TRBV28 | 14 | TRBD2
CASSPDRQGANEQFF | TGTGCCAGCTCACCAGATCGACAGGGGGCTAATGAGCAGTTCTTC | . | TRBJ2-1 | TRBV18 | 15 | TRBD1
CATAGQGISSEQYF | TGTGCCACCGCGGGGCAAGGAATTAGTTCCGAGCAGTACTTC | . | TRBJ2-7 | TRBV10-3 | 14 | .